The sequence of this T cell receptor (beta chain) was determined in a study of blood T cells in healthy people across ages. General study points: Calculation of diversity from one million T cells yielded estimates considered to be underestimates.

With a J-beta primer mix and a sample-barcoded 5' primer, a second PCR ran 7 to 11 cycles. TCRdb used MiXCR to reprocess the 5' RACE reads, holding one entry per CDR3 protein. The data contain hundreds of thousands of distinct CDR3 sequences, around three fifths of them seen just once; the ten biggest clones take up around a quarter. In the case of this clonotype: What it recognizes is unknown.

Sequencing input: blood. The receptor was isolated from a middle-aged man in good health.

The CDR3: CASISEGGGWAYEQYF. In nucleotides, the CDR3 is TGTGCCAGCATCTCAGAGGGGGGGGGCTGGGCCTACGAGCAGTACTTC. The rearrangement links TRBV28 to TRBJ2-7, with a tentative D call TRBD2 (7 bases). Trimming took 7 bases from V and 2 from J, leaving 21 bases between them. The CDR3 spans 16 residues. Per germline, CDR1 MDHEN and CDR2 SYDVKM.